The T cell receptor beta chain under discussion was sequenced for a study of T-cell reconstitution after alpha-beta-depleted transplantation in children. Study-wide findings and caveats: Alpha-beta T cells present about two months after transplant were reported to originate from several hundred expanded graft clones. Fresh T-cell production supplied most of the T-cell counts and diversity seen one year after transplant.

Comments on this clonotype: Its antigen is unidentified.

The CDR3 has 13 amino acids. Germline loops: CDR1 SGHTS, CDR2 YDEGEE. V was pared by 4 bases and J by 5 bases, with 9 bases between. Unique molecular identifiers were used in preparing the TCRbeta library. TCRdb re-analysed the PCR reads in MiXCR, keeping a single row per CDR3 protein. The sample records fewer than 550,000 distinct CDR3 sequences, more than 9.5% being singletons. The sample consisted of PBMCs, mostly from graft donor cells, taken 180 days after TCRalphabeta/CD19-depleted stem cell transplant. The chain joins TRBV5-8 to TRBJ1-4; D is possibly TRBD1 (6 bases). This TCR was sampled from a female patient aged 2-9 years who had a stem cell transplant for aplastic anemia, so the T cells may come from the graft donor. In nucleotides, the CDR3 is TGTGCCAGCAGCAACCAGGGGAATGAAAAACTGTTTTTT. Translating gives CASSNQGNEKLFF.